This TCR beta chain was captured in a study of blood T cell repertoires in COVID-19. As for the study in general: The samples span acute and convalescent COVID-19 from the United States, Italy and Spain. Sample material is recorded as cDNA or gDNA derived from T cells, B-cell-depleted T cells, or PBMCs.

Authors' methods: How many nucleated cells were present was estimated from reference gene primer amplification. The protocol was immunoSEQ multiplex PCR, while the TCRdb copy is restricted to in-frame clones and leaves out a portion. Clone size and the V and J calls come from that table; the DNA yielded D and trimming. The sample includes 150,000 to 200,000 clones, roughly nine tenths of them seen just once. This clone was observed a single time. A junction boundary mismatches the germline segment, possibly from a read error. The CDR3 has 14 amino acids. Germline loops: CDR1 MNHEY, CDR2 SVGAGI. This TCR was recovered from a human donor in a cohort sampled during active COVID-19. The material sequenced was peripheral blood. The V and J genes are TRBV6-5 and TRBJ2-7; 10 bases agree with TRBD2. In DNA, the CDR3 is TGTGCCAGCAGAAGCGGGAGGGCCTCCAACGAGCAGTACTTC. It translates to CASRSGRASNEQYF.